This entry features one T cell receptor (beta chain) sequence. What it binds is unknown. The entry originates in a study of cytomegalovirus exposure and HLA in healthy donors. General study points: According to an earlier analysis, most TCR beta V segments yielded productive rearrangements about 90% or about 30% of the time. Overall, around 160 TCR beta chains were annotated as cytomegalovirus-associated. TRBV6-2, TRBV6-3 and some other V segments were unresolvable in 87-base-pair reads. Looking again later, the authors saw that most CMV-associated TCR beta chains seemed HLA-restricted.

Researchers ran the PCR with 60 Vbeta and 13 Jbeta primers. Clones were read by immunoSEQ multiplex PCR, and TCRdb kept only the in-frame ones, dropping some. Altogether roughly 250,000 clones are present, approximately 85% being singletons, with the ten largest covering 2% to 2.5%. The CDR3 sequence is 14 residues long. Germline CDR1 reads MDHEN; CDR2 reads SYDVKM. V was trimmed by 5 bases and J by 10 bases, leaving 18 bases between them. This clonotype was obtained from a woman in her thirties or forties in good health and CMV-seropositive. Input material: PBMCs. The chain has TRBV28 and TRBJ2-1; maybe TRBD2 (5 bases). CDR3 coding DNA: TGTGCCAGCAGTGTGGGAGTTGTGCATCGGGAGCAGTTCTTC. Its protein is CASSVGVVHREQFF.